The 19 T cell receptor beta chains below were found in one sample sequenced in a study of blood T cell repertoires in COVID-19. Repertoires were generated with immunoSEQ multiplex PCR, while TCRdb's copy carries only in-frame clones and drops some. The sample records about 200,000 clones, roughly four fifths being singletons. Sequenced: peripheral blood. These receptors all stem from a woman aged 40 to 55 with acute or convalescent COVID-19.

In this sample, this clone turned up many times. The chain is built from TRBV13 and TRBJ2-7; perhaps TRBD1 as D (6 bases). Trimming stripped 4 bases from V and 9 bases from J, with 19 bases between. This CDR3 comprises 14 residues. CDR1 is PRHDT and CDR2 is FYEKMQ in the germline V gene (reference sequence). The CDR3 region is CASSSTGSLRGQYF. CDR3 bases: TGTGCCAGCAGCTCGACAGGATCCCTACGAGGGCAGTACTTC.

V usage is TRBV10-3 and J usage is TRBJ2-7, with 7 bases identical to TRBD1. From germline, CDR1 is ENHRY and CDR2 SYGVKD. The trim removed 0 bases at V and 0 bases at J, leaving 8 bases unmatched. This CDR3 comprises 17 residues. CDR3 amino acids: CAISESTGNPGSYEQYF. The CDR3 DNA sequence: TGTGCCATCAGTGAGTCGACAGGGAACCCAGGCTCCTACGAGCAGTACTTC.

This chain connects TRBV6-4 to TRBJ2-2, with a tentative D call TRBD1 (5 bases). CDR3 length: 15 amino acids. Germline CDR1 is MRHNA and CDR2 is SNTAGT. The V end lost 7 bases, the J end lost 2 bases, and 14 bases lay between the germline ends. This CDR3 is CASNIKQANTGELFF. DNA of the CDR3: TGTGCCAGCAACATTAAACAGGCTAACACCGGGGAGCTGTTTTTT.

This sequence joins TRBV27 and TRBJ1-6, with a tentative D call TRBD1 (6 bases). Trimming shortened V by 6 bases and J by 9 bases, and 15 bases separated the two germline ends. This CDR3 is built from 14 residues. The V gene's germline CDR1 is MNHEY and CDR2 SMNVEV (reference sequence). This chain's CDR3 is CASSRTDRTSPLHF. CDR3 nucleotides: TGTGCCAGCAGCCGGACAGACAGGACTTCACCCCTCCACTTT.

As DNA, the CDR3 is TGTGCCAGCAGCATCCGGGGGTACAATGAGCAGTTCTTC. It is translated as CASSIRGYNEQFF. The J gene is TRBJ2-1, the V gene TRBV9, with a weak D call TRBD2 (6 bases). CDR1 SGDLS and CDR2 YYNGEE come from the germline V gene. The CDR3 totals 13 residues. V lost 4 bases and J lost 4, with 9 bases in between.

The chain recombines TRBV24-1 with TRBJ2-5; 7 positions agree with TRBD2. Losses at the gene ends were 3 bases for V and 4 bases for J; bases not matched to a gene: 10. This CDR3 comprises 16 residues. Germline V gene sequence: CDR1 KGHDR, CDR2 SFDVKD. The CDR3 DNA follows: TGTGCCACCAGTGATCCTCGGGGGGAGGGTTTAGAGACCCAGTACTTC. Its protein product is CATSDPRGEGLETQYF.

The chain links TRBV19 to TRBJ1-4; TRBD1 matches at 7 bases. The germline V gene encodes CDR1 LNHDA and CDR2 SQIVND (reference sequence). After removal of 8 bases from V and 6 bases from J, the junction contained 6 bases not matched to a gene. The CDR3 is made up of 13 amino acids. This chain's CDR3 is CASGEGAHEKLFF. CDR3 nucleotides: TGTGCCAGTGGTGAGGGGGCGCATGAAAAACTGTTTTTT.

The V gene is TRBV5-8, the J gene TRBJ2-7, with 8 bases matching TRBD2. The germline V gene encodes CDR1 SGHTS and CDR2 YDEGEE. V shed 2 bases, J shed 3 bases, and the junction held 4 bases outside the gene matches. The CDR3 covers 14 residues. The CDR3 DNA follows: TGTGCCAGCAGCTTTTTGAGCGGGAGCTACGAGCAGTACTTC. Translated, it gives CASSFLSGSYEQYF.

A few counts support this clone. Additional DNA sequences in this sample encode the identical CDR3. This chain joins TRBV2 and TRBJ1-6; D is unresolved. Germline lookup yields CDR1 SNHLY and CDR2 FYNNEI. The CDR3 is made up of 13 amino acids. V lost 4 bases and J lost 7, with 8 bases in between. The CDR3 DNA is TGTGCCAGCAGTGGACAAACCAATTCACCCCTCCACTTT. Its translation is CASSGQTNSPLHF.

V usage is TRBV4-1 and J usage is TRBJ1-5, with 10 positions matching TRBD1. Trimming took 1 base from V and 6 from J; bases not matched to a gene: 6. CDR3 length equals 16 residues. CDR1 and CDR2 from the germline V gene are MGHRA and YSYEKL. The CDR3 sequence is CASSQAGTGVIQPQHF. The DNA of the CDR3 is TGCGCCAGCAGCCAAGCTGGGACAGGGGTTATTCAGCCCCAGCATTTT.

This clone is a singleton in its sample. V gene TRBV6-5 combines with J gene TRBJ1-4; D is unclear. Germline CDR1 is MNHEY and CDR2 is SVGAGI. CDR3 length: 11 amino acids. The ends were cut back, 6 bases at V and 6 bases at J, with 5 bases in the middle. The CDR3 loop is CASRRDEKLFF. The CDR3 nucleotides read TGTGCCAGCAGACGAGATGAAAAACTGTTTTTT.

The chain carries TRBV6-2 or TRBV6-3 and TRBJ2-7; 7 nucleotides agree with TRBD2. The CDR3 contains 16 residues. Germline CDR1 reads MNHEY; CDR2 reads SVGEGT. V dropped 3 bases and J dropped 5; count of bases not matched to a gene: 13. This chain's CDR3 is CASSYLAGRLIDEQYF. Written as DNA, the CDR3 is TGTGCCAGCAGTTATTTAGCGGGCCGTCTCATTGACGAGCAGTACTTC.

V usage is TRBV30 and J usage is TRBJ2-1; D gene uncertain. CDR3 size: 15 residues. CDR1 and CDR2 (germline): GTSNPN, SVGIG (reference sequence). Deletions cut 0 bases from V and 2 bases from J, with 11 bases between. CDR3 bases: TGTGCCTGGAGTGTACTTCTAGGCGCCTACAATGAGCAGTTCTTC. Its translation: CAWSVLLGAYNEQFF.

This chain links TRBV12-3 or TRBV12-4 with TRBJ1-1; 7 bases map to TRBD1. J lost 4 bases, V lost 5 bases, and 4 bases had no gene match. The CDR3 contains 13 residues. CDR3 coding DNA: TGTGCCAGCAGTACCACAGGGGTCACTGAAGCTTTCTTT. It yields the protein CASSTTGVTEAFF.

The chain has TRBV6-5 and TRBJ1-1; D unresolved. The CDR3 extends over 13 amino acids. Germline V gene sequence: CDR1 MNHEY, CDR2 SVGAGI. Trimming took off 1 base at V and 5 bases at J, with 8 bases between the two ends. The CDR3 region has the DNA TGTGCCAGCAGTTACTACGGGGAAACTGAAGCTTTCTTT. Its translation is CASSYYGETEAFF.

The chain combines TRBV9 with TRBJ1-1; D is unresolved. Germline CDR1 SGDLS, CDR2 YYNGEE. This CDR3 has 15 residues. Trimming took 0 bases from V and 0 from J, leaving 9 bases between them. The CDR3 DNA reads TGTGCCAGCAGCGTAGATCCGGGTTTGAACACTGAAGCTTTCTTT. Its protein product is CASSVDPGLNTEAFF.

This clone appeared a single time. The rearrangement joins TRBV6-5 to TRBJ1-4, with TRBD1 matching 9 bases. Germline V lookup: CDR1 MNHEY, CDR2 SVGAGI. After removal of 6 bases from V and 8 bases from J, the junction contained 4 bases not matched to a gene. This CDR3 comprises 13 residues. The CDR3 region has the DNA TGTGCCAGCAGCGGGACAGGGTTAGAAAAACTGTTTTTT. It codes for CASSGTGLEKLFF.

This rearrangement joins TRBV11-2 to TRBJ2-1; D might be TRBD2 (5 bases). The CDR3 extends over 16 amino acids. CDR1 SGHAT and CDR2 FQNNGV come from the germline V gene. The V and J ends lost 0 bases and 2 bases respectively, with 11 bases between them. The CDR3 reads CASSLDVGVTYNEQFF. CDR3 coding DNA: TGTGCCAGCAGCTTAGATGTCGGGGTGACCTACAATGAGCAGTTCTTC.

A few counts support this clone. The chain combines TRBV27 with TRBJ1-2; D perhaps matches TRBD1 (5 bases). The CDR3 contains 16 residues. The germline V gene has CDR1 MNHEY and CDR2 SMNVEV (reference sequence). V was trimmed by 1 base and J by 3 bases, leaving 15 bases between them. The CDR3 DNA is TGTGCCAGCAGTTTATTGGGCAGGGATGGGGACTATGGCTACACCTTC. Amino acids: CASSLLGRDGDYGYTF.